These 18 T cell receptor beta chains share one sample of origin, sequenced in a study of glioma-infiltrating T cells. Amplification of TCR alpha and beta CDR3 regions from RNA used iRepertoire nested multiplex PCR. TCRdb re-analysed the multiplex PCR reads in MiXCR, keeping a single row per CDR3 protein. The data contain around 130,000 distinct CDR3 sequences, roughly a quarter of them singletons. The sequenced material came from glioma tissue, nonneoplastic brain tissue, or PBMCs (not recorded which). These TCRs come from a human donor with low-grade glioma or glioblastoma, undergoing nonglioma brain surgery, or in good health (not recorded which).

This clonotype was seen more than once but under ten times. V gene TRBV20-1 combines with J gene TRBJ2-3, with TRBD2 as a possible D gene (7 bases). The CDR3 contains 14 residues. Germline V gene data show CDR1 as DFQATT and CDR2 as SNEGSKA (reference sequence). V was trimmed by 6 bases and J by 1 base, leaving 14 bases between them. The CDR3 reads CSAYGGAGTDTQYF. The CDR3 nucleotides are TGCAGTGCCTATGGGGGGGCCGGCACAGATACGCAGTATTTT.

The V and J genes are TRBV2 and TRBJ2-2; the match to TRBD2 covers 8 bases. The J segment lost 5 bases and the V segment lost 8 bases, leaving 7 bases of the junction unmatched. The length of the CDR3 is 14 residues. Germline V gene lookup returns CDR1 SNHLY and CDR2 FYNNEI. CDR3 nucleotides: TGTGCCAGCGCGGCTAGCGGGTCAACCGGGGAGCTGTTTTTT. This encodes CASAASGSTGELFF.

This clonotype has ten or more counts. The rearrangement joins TRBV6-6 to TRBJ2-5; D is unclear. Trimming stripped 0 bases from V and 5 bases from J, with 7 bases between. The CDR3 contains 13 residues. The germline gives CDR1 MNHNY, CDR2 SVGAGI (reference sequence). The CDR3 nucleotides read TGTGCCAGCAGTTACTCTTCGGGCGAGACCCAGTACTTC. It yields the protein CASSYSSGETQYF.

The chain employs TRBV12-3 or TRBV12-4 and TRBJ1-5; D is unresolved. V was clipped by 5 bases and J by 3 bases, with 11 bases between them. The CDR3 is 14 amino acids. The CDR3 reads CASSTRRPNQPQHF. CDR3 in DNA: TGTGCCAGCAGTACCAGAAGACCCAATCAGCCCCAGCATTTT.

The chain employs TRBV7-9 and TRBJ1-5; unclear D gene. V shed 5 bases and J shed 7 bases, with 9 bases lying between them. Germline CDR1 and CDR2: SEHNR and FQNEAQ (reference sequence). The length of the CDR3 is 12 residues. The CDR3 DNA follows: TGTGCCAGCAGCGAGCCAAGGCAGCCCCAGCATTTT. Amino acid sequence: CASSEPRQPQHF.

This clonotype showed up just a few times. This chain's CDR3 is CASSLADRPRETQYF. The CDR3 DNA sequence: TGTGCCAGCAGCTTAGCGGACAGGCCACGGGAGACCCAGTACTTC. V usage is TRBV7-9 and J usage is TRBJ2-5; 7 positions match TRBD1. J gave up 5 bases and V 0 bases, and 6 bases lay outside the gene matches. The CDR3 loop spans 15 amino acids. Germline V gene lookup returns CDR1 SEHNR and CDR2 FQNEAQ (reference sequence).

In the case of this clonotype: The junction departs from germline at one end; a sequencing error may be responsible. This chain links TRBV7-7 with TRBJ2-1; D is possibly TRBD1 (6 bases). Germline V gene lookup returns CDR1 SSHAT and CDR2 FNYEAQ (reference sequence). The CDR3 has 17 residues. The CDR3 region has the DNA TGTGCTAGCAGCCCCCGACCCAACAGGGAATCCTACAATGAGCAGTTCTTC. As protein: CASSPRPNRESYNEQFF.

The rearrangement joins TRBV14 to TRBJ2-3; 9 bases line up with TRBD2. Per germline, CDR1 SGHDN and CDR2 FVKESK. Trimming removed 4 bases from V and 1 base from J; junction bases left unmatched: 6. The CDR3 extends over 16 amino acids. CDR3 protein: CASSPGASGGTDTQYF. CDR3 nucleotide sequence: TGTGCCAGCAGCCCCGGCGCTAGCGGGGGCACAGATACGCAGTATTTT. The full variable domain, with the rest looked up from reference TRBV14 and TRBJ2-3, is EAGVTQFPSHSVIEKGQTVTLRCDPISGHDNLYWYRRVMGKEIKFLLHFVKESKQDESGMPNNRFLAERTGGTYSTLKVQPAELEDSGVYFCASSPGASGGTDTQYFGPGTRLTVL.

This clonotype has more than one count but fewer than ten. The chain joins TRBV20-1 to TRBJ1-4, with D possibly TRBD1 on 6 matching bases. The CDR3 covers 16 residues. Between the trimmed V and J ends, which lost 6 bases and 6 bases, there was a span of 23 bases. Per germline, CDR1 DFQATT and CDR2 SNEGSKA (reference sequence). The CDR3 sequence: CSASKFSRGGDEKLFF. DNA of the CDR3: TGCAGTGCCAGTAAGTTCTCCAGGGGAGGAGATGAAAAACTGTTTTTT.

This clonotype was counted between two and nine times. V gene TRBV28 combines with J gene TRBJ2-7; D uncertain. V gave up 3 bases and J gave up 1 base, with 13 bases separating them. The CDR3 extends over 15 amino acids. Germline lookup yields CDR1 MDHEN and CDR2 SYDVKM. DNA for the CDR3: TGTGCCAGCAGTTTGAATAGCCGCCCATCCTACGAGCAGTACGTC. Translation gives CASSLNSRPSYEQYV.

The sample holds many counts of this clonotype. The V call is TRBV11-1, the J call TRBJ2-7; 8 bases fit TRBD1. The CDR3 length is 14 residues. Trimming took 5 bases from V and 3 from J; bases not matched to a gene: 6. Per the germline V gene, CDR1 is SGHAT and CDR2 is FQDESV (reference sequence). CDR3 coding DNA: TGTGCCAGCAGCCCTGGACAGGGAAACTACGAGCAGTACGTC. Amino acid sequence: CASSPGQGNYEQYV.

This clonotype was recorded many times. The J gene is TRBJ2-7, the V gene TRBV20-1; 10 bases align to TRBD1. The CDR3 is made up of 14 amino acids. Germline CDR1 is DFQATT and CDR2 is SNEGSKA (reference sequence). The CDR3 bases are TGCAGAGCTTCGACCGGGACAGGGGCCTACGAGCAGTACGTC. Residues: CRASTGTGAYEQYV.

This chain links TRBV11-2 with TRBJ2-5; D gene unclear. Germline-derived CDR1 and CDR2 are SGHAT and FQNNGV. Trimming cost V 6 bases and J 4 bases, with 12 bases left between them. The CDR3 runs 13 residues. This CDR3 reads CASRHSRLETQYF. The CDR3, as DNA: TGTGCCAGCAGGCACAGTCGGTTAGAGACCCAGTACTTC.

This clonotype was seen only a few times. V gene TRBV18 combines with J gene TRBJ2-3; 10 nucleotides agree with TRBD2. Germline CDR1 KGHSH, CDR2 LQKENI. This CDR3 spans 15 amino acids. The V and J ends lost 4 bases and 1 base, in that order; junction bases with no gene match: 2. The CDR3: CASSLLAGGTDTQYF. The CDR3 DNA sequence: TGTGCCAGCTCACTCCTAGCGGGGGGCACAGATACGCAGTATTTT.

This clonotype has just a few counts. The rearrangement uses TRBV12-3 or TRBV12-4 and TRBJ2-1, with 7 bases identical to TRBD1. J gave up 4 bases and V 7 bases, and 7 bases lay outside the gene matches. The CDR3 consists of 14 residues. The CDR3 loop is CASTLGQTYNEQFF. CDR3 nucleotide sequence: TGTGCCAGCACCTTGGGACAGACTTACAATGAGCAGTTCTTC.

This chain uses TRBV20-1 with TRBJ1-5, with D possibly matching TRBD1 (5 bases). Germline V gene data show CDR1 as DFQATT and CDR2 as SNEGSKA (reference sequence). Trimming shortened V by 6 bases and J by 2 bases, and 8 bases separated the two germline ends. This CDR3 is built from 12 residues. As DNA, the CDR3 is TGCAGTGCAACGACAGGCAATCAGCCCCAGCATTTT. This sequence encodes CSATTGNQPQHF.

The chain recombines TRBV20-1 with TRBJ2-3; 10 nucleotides align to TRBD2. This CDR3 is 15 amino acids long. The germline V gene has CDR1 DFQATT and CDR2 SNEGSKA (reference sequence). V lost 6 bases to trimming and J lost 5 bases; unmatched junction nucleotides: 11. CDR3 sequence (DNA): TGCAGTGCCCCCAGGGGACTAGCGATGCGAGATACGCAGTATTTT. It codes for CSAPRGLAMRDTQYF.

This clonotype was detected many times. In DNA, the CDR3 is TGTGCCAGCAGTTACTGGCAGTCCGGGACCCAGTACTTC. This codes for CASSYWQSGTQYF. J is TRBJ2-5 and V is TRBV6-2 or TRBV6-3; D not resolved. Trimming cost V 1 base and J 7 bases, with 10 bases left between them. CDR1 is MNHEY, CDR2 SVGEGT, per germline. The CDR3 totals 13 residues.